These 30 T cell receptor beta chains share one sample of origin, sequenced in a study of blood T cell repertoires in COVID-19. Assay used: immunoSEQ multiplex PCR; TCRdb lists only in-frame clones, some missing. The data contain roughly 250,000 clones, about nine tenths of them seen just once; the ten biggest clones take up just under 6.5%. Sequencing was performed on PBMCs or T cells enriched from blood (not recorded which). The receptors originated from a woman aged 30 to 39 with acute COVID-19.

The J gene is TRBJ1-4, the V gene TRBV27; D gene uncertain. CDR1 and CDR2 (germline): MNHEY, SMNVEV (reference sequence). CDR3 length: 15 residues. Trimming shortened V by 5 bases and J by 8 bases, and 18 bases separated the two germline ends. CDR3 bases: TGTGCCAGCAGTGACCTTGCGGGGTCAAGGGAAAAACTGTTTTTT. Protein product: CASSDLAGSREKLFF.

CDR3 DNA: TGTGCCAGCAGTGATAGTAACTATGGCTACACCTTC. Translating gives CASSDSNYGYTF. V and J are TRBV6-1 and TRBJ1-2; D remains ambiguous. CDR3 length: 12 amino acids. The V end lost 3 bases, the J end lost 1 base, and 3 bases lay between the germline ends. Germline V lookup: CDR1 MNHNS, CDR2 SASEGT.

This chain connects TRBV28 to TRBJ2-7; 7 nucleotides align to TRBD1. Trimming took 10 bases from V and 3 from J; bases not matched to a gene: 9. The CDR3 sequence is 13 residues long. Germline values: CDR1 MDHEN, CDR2 SYDVKM. DNA for the CDR3: TGTGCCACCCGGGACAGTGTAGGCTACGAGCAGTACTTC. This codes for CATRDSVGYEQYF.

This chain joins TRBV2 and TRBJ2-2, with 8 bases aligning to TRBD2. V was pared by 5 bases and J by 2 bases, with 1 base of the junction left unmatched. Per germline, CDR1 SNHLY and CDR2 FYNNEI. This CDR3 region has 14 residues. CDR3 sequence: CASSRGGNTGELFF. Written as DNA, the CDR3 is TGTGCCAGCAGTCGGGGGGGCAACACCGGGGAGCTGTTTTTT.

The V and J genes are TRBV4-1 and TRBJ1-2; D is uncertain. Trimming stripped 0 bases from V and 10 bases from J, with 15 bases between. The CDR3 totals 14 residues. Germline V lookup: CDR1 MGHRA, CDR2 YSYEKL. The CDR3 here is CASSQENWEGDYTF. The CDR3 coding sequence is TGCGCCAGCAGCCAAGAGAATTGGGAGGGTGACTACACCTTC.

This clone was picked up one time. V is TRBV7-8 and J is TRBJ2-1; maybe TRBD2 (6 bases). Germline CDR1 and CDR2: SGHVS and FQNEAQ. CDR3 size: 16 residues. Trimming removed 2 bases at V and 8 bases at J, with 19 bases between. The CDR3 sequence is CASSLQGLGNSYEQFF. The CDR3 DNA sequence: TGTGCCAGCAGCTTACAGGGACTCGGTAATAGCTATGAGCAGTTCTTC.

The gene calls are TRBV5-4 and TRBJ2-1; the match to TRBD1 covers 9 bases. This CDR3 comprises 13 residues. Germline V gives CDR1 SGHNT, CDR2 YYREEE (reference sequence). Unmatched junction bases numbered 11, after V lost 4 bases and J lost 15 bases. CDR3 DNA: TGTGCCAGCAGCGCGGGACAGGGTAGGCACCGGTTCTTC. As protein: CASSAGQGRHRFF.

This chain links TRBV27 with TRBJ1-2; D remains ambiguous. Germline CDR1 is MNHEY and CDR2 is SMNVEV (reference sequence). Trimming shortened V by 4 bases and J by 3 bases, and 9 bases separated the two germline ends. The CDR3 is made up of 13 amino acids. The CDR3 region has the DNA TGTGCCAGCAGTTCCTCGGGGTACTATGGCTACACCTTC. Residues: CASSSSGYYGYTF.

V usage is TRBV29-1 and J usage is TRBJ1-4; a weak D match, TRBD1 (5 bases). V gave up 4 bases and J gave up 10 bases, with 16 bases separating them. The CDR3 extends over 13 amino acids. Germline V gives CDR1 SQVTM, CDR2 ANQGSEA. The CDR3 here is CSVGAGFQGKLFF. CDR3 bases: TGCAGCGTTGGGGCAGGCTTTCAGGGAAAACTGTTTTTT.

The chain uses TRBV28 and TRBJ2-5; 8 nucleotides align to TRBD2. CDR1 MDHEN and CDR2 SYDVKM come from the germline V gene. J was trimmed by 7 bases and V by 6 bases; bases with no gene match: 13. The CDR3 loop spans 15 amino acids. The CDR3 DNA reads as TGTGCCAGCAGCCCGGCCTTTGCGGGGGGCGGGACCCAGTACTTC. Translation gives CASSPAFAGGGTQYF. The whole variable domain, remainder taken from reference TRBV28 and TRBJ2-5, is DVKVTQSSRYLVKRTGEKVFLECVQDMDHENMFWYRQDPGLGLRLIYFSYDVKMKEKGDIPEGYSVSREKKERFSLILESASTNQTSMYLCASSPAFAGGGTQYFGPGTRLLVL.

The V gene is TRBV28, the J gene TRBJ1-2; 7 bases are shared with TRBD1. Per germline, CDR1 MDHEN and CDR2 SYDVKM. The CDR3 runs to 13 residues. The J segment lost 5 bases and the V segment lost 5 bases, leaving 5 bases of the junction unmatched. As DNA, the CDR3 is TGTGCCAGCAGTCAGACAGGGTTATATGGCTACACCTTC. Its translation: CASSQTGLYGYTF.

This chain links TRBV19 with TRBJ1-4, with 7 positions matching TRBD1. The CDR3 runs 17 residues. V shed 4 bases, J shed 8 bases, and the junction held 16 bases outside the gene matches. In germline, CDR1 is LNHDA, CDR2 SQIVND (reference sequence). Written as DNA, the CDR3 is TGTGCCAGTAGTACGAAGACAGGGCCCTCGAAGAGGGAAAAACTGTTTTTT. Amino acids: CASSTKTGPSKREKLFF.

The rearrangement links TRBV28 to TRBJ1-1, with D uncertain. This CDR3 comprises 15 residues. The germline V and J ends were trimmed by 2 bases and 0 bases, with 10 bases remaining between them. CDR1 and CDR2 (germline): MDHEN, SYDVKM. CDR3 amino acids: CASSLSQALNTEAFF. The DNA of the CDR3 is TGTGCCAGCAGTTTAAGCCAGGCCTTGAACACTGAAGCTTTCTTT. Full variable domain (missing parts from reference TRBV28 and TRBJ1-1): DVKVTQSSRYLVKRTGEKVFLECVQDMDHENMFWYRQDPGLGLRLIYFSYDVKMKEKGDIPEGYSVSREKKERFSLILESASTNQTSMYLCASSLSQALNTEAFFGQGTRLTVV.

The V call is TRBV2, the J call TRBJ2-3, with D possibly matching TRBD2 (6 bases). This CDR3 is 14 amino acids long. V was trimmed by 6 bases and J by 0 bases, leaving 10 bases between them. Germline loops: CDR1 SNHLY, CDR2 FYNNEI. CDR3 nucleotide sequence: TGTGCCAGCAGGAAGCGGGCTAGCACAGATACGCAGTATTTT. This gives the protein CASRKRASTDTQYF. Supplemented by reference TRBV2 and TRBJ2-3, the full variable domain reads EPEVTQTPSHQVTQMGQEVILRCVPISNHLYFYWYRQILGQKVEFLVSFYNNEISEKSEIFDDQFSVERPDGSNFTLKIRSTKLEDSAMYFCASRKRASTDTQYFGPGTRLTVL.

The V gene is TRBV10-3, the J gene TRBJ2-5; 7 nucleotides match TRBD2. Trimming cost V 10 bases and J 0 bases; bases outside gene matches: 14. In germline, CDR1 is ENHRY, CDR2 SYGVKD. The CDR3 spans 16 residues. The CDR3 loop is CASSLADNFYQETQYF. The CDR3 DNA follows: TGTGCCAGCTCTCTAGCGGACAATTTCTACCAAGAGACCCAGTACTTC.

This chain connects TRBV2 to TRBJ1-6, with 7 bases matching TRBD1. There are 14 residues in the CDR3. Trimming took 6 bases from V and 5 from J; bases not matched to a gene: 4. The germline V gene encodes CDR1 SNHLY and CDR2 FYNNEI. The CDR3 sequence: CASSRDRDNSPLHF. The CDR3 DNA sequence: TGTGCCAGCAGCCGGGACAGAGATAATTCACCCCTCCACTTT. Supplemented by reference TRBV2 and TRBJ1-6, the full variable domain reads EPEVTQTPSHQVTQMGQEVILRCVPISNHLYFYWYRQILGQKVEFLVSFYNNEISEKSEIFDDQFSVERPDGSNFTLKIRSTKLEDSAMYFCASSRDRDNSPLHFGNGTRLTVT.

The rearrangement uses TRBV19 and TRBJ1-5, with D possibly being TRBD1 (5 bases). The CDR3 runs 16 residues. V was cut by 5 bases and J by 6 bases, with 20 bases left in between. The germline gives CDR1 LNHDA, CDR2 SQIVND (reference sequence). The CDR3 DNA sequence: TGTGCCAGTAGTCCGACTGGCAAGGGGAGGGGTCAGCCCCAGCATTTT. It translates to CASSPTGKGRGQPQHF.

Here the CDR3 DNA reads TGTGCCAGCAGCTTGGACGCGGGACCTTTTTACAATGAGCAGTTCTTC. Amino acids: CASSLDAGPFYNEQFF. The rearrangement joins TRBV5-6 to TRBJ2-1; D is perhaps TRBD2 (6 bases). The V gene's germline CDR1 is SGHDT and CDR2 YYEEEE. CDR3 length: 16 amino acids. V was shortened by 0 bases and J by 4 bases, with 14 bases between the two germline ends.

V and J are TRBV9 and TRBJ1-3; a weak D match, TRBD1 (6 bases). The germline gives CDR1 SGDLS, CDR2 YYNGEE. Trimming stripped 3 bases from V and 0 bases from J, with 16 bases between. The CDR3 is made up of 17 amino acids. The CDR3 is CASSAGATGLSGNTIYF. In DNA form, the CDR3 reads TGTGCCAGCAGCGCAGGAGCGACAGGTCTCTCTGGAAACACCATATATTTT.

This clone was seen more than once but under ten times. V and J are TRBV19 and TRBJ2-1; perhaps TRBD1 as D (5 bases). The CDR3 is 14 amino acids. Germline-derived CDR1 and CDR2 are LNHDA and SQIVND (reference sequence). Trimming took off 6 bases at V and 7 bases at J, with 16 bases between the two ends. CDR3 nucleotides: TGTGCCAGTAGCCCGGAAGGGGCAGGAAATGAGCAGTTCTTC. Amino acids: CASSPEGAGNEQFF.

The chain joins TRBV27 to TRBJ2-3; 11 nucleotides line up with TRBD2. The CDR3 sequence is 14 residues long. The germline V gene encodes CDR1 MNHEY and CDR2 SMNVEV (reference sequence). Germline trimming cut 5 bases from V and 5 bases from J; bases unmatched to any gene: 3. DNA for the CDR3: TGTGCCAGCAGTCTAGCGGGGGGTTTAGATACGCAGTATTTT. Translation: CASSLAGGLDTQYF.

The chain carries TRBV2 and TRBJ2-1; 9 positions agree with TRBD1. Germline V gene data show CDR1 as SNHLY and CDR2 as FYNNEI. With 6 bases clipped from V and 3 bases from J, the junction kept 6 bases outside the gene matches. This CDR3 is built from 15 residues. As DNA, the CDR3 is TGTGCCAGCAGGGAACAGGGGGCGGTCTACAATGAGCAGTTCTTC. Residues: CASREQGAVYNEQFF.

The chain joins TRBV11-2 to TRBJ2-7, with D unresolved. Looked up from germline, CDR1 is SGHAT and CDR2 is FQNNGV. This CDR3 has 13 amino acids. Trimming stripped 2 bases from V and 3 bases from J, with 8 bases between. CDR3 DNA: TGTGCCAGCAGCTTACAAACAGACTACGAGCAGTACTTC. Its protein product is CASSLQTDYEQYF. Full variable domain (missing parts from reference TRBV11-2 and TRBJ2-7): EAGVAQSPRYKIIEKRQSVAFWCNPISGHATLYWYQQILGQGPKLLIQFQNNGVVDDSQLPKDRFSAERLKGVDSTLKIQPAKLEDSAVYLCASSLQTDYEQYFGPGTRLTVT.

This clone was seen only once. V gene TRBV24-1 combines with J gene TRBJ1-5; D gene unclear. CDR3 length equals 13 residues. The germline CDR1 and CDR2 sequences are KGHDR and SFDVKD. Trimming took 9 bases from V and 3 from J, leaving 11 bases between them. The CDR3 DNA is TGTGCCACCCAATTTCTAGCCAATCAGCCCCAGCATTTT. This codes for CATQFLANQPQHF.

The chain uses TRBV20-1 and TRBJ2-1; perhaps TRBD2 as D (5 bases). Trimming removed 3 bases from V and 9 bases from J, with 12 bases in between. The CDR3 contains 12 residues. The germline gives CDR1 DFQATT, CDR2 SNEGSKA (reference sequence). The CDR3 region has the DNA TGCAGTGCTAGTGGCGGGTTTTCTGAGCAGTTCTTC. It yields the protein CSASGGFSEQFF.

Notes on this clone: One junction end does not reproduce the germline sequence, and a read error may be involved. The genes are TRBV6-5 and TRBJ2-3; 10 nucleotides align to TRBD2. This CDR3 region has 15 residues. Germline lookup yields CDR1 MNHEY and CDR2 SVGAGI. The DNA for the CDR3 is TGTGCCAGCAGTTACTCGACGCTAGCGGGAGATCCGCAGTATTTT. This sequence encodes CASSYSTLAGDPQYF.

J is TRBJ1-1 and V is TRBV6-5; 7 nucleotides agree with TRBD1. The CDR3 is 13 residues long. V shed 6 bases and J 4 bases; nucleotides not matched to a gene: 5. Germline CDR1 and CDR2: MNHEY and SVGAGI. The CDR3 reads CASSLPGGTEAFF. CDR3 nucleotides: TGTGCCAGCAGCCTTCCAGGGGGCACTGAAGCTTTCTTT.

The DNA of the CDR3 is TGTGCCAGTAGTATAGATTCGACAGGGGGGAACACTGAAGCTTTCTTT. Its translation is CASSIDSTGGNTEAFF. The chain joins TRBV19 to TRBJ1-1, with 9 bases that match TRBD1. Germline-derived CDR1 and CDR2 are LNHDA and SQIVND (reference sequence). This CDR3 is 16 amino acids long. Trimming at V came to 0 bases and at J to 1 base, leaving 3 bases not matched to a gene. Together with reference TRBV19 and TRBJ1-1, the CDR3 gives the full variable domain: DGGITQSPKYLFRKEGQNVTLSCEQNLNHDAMYWYRQDPGQGLRLIYYSQIVNDFQKGDIAEGYSVSREKKESFPLTVTSAQKNPTAFYLCASSIDSTGGNTEAFFGQGTRLTVV.

This chain links TRBV7-6 with TRBJ1-1, with a possible D match to TRBD1 (5 bases). The germline V gene has CDR1 SGHVS and CDR2 FNYEAQ. Trimming took 2 bases from V and 0 from J, leaving 13 bases between them. The CDR3 has 16 residues. The CDR3 loop reads CASSLMWGALNTEAFF. CDR3 coding DNA: TGTGCCAGCAGCTTAATGTGGGGCGCCCTGAACACTGAAGCTTTCTTT.

This clone was observed once. This chain links TRBV28 with TRBJ2-1; 11 bases are shared with TRBD2. Germline CDR1 reads MDHEN; CDR2 reads SYDVKM. V dropped 2 bases and J dropped 0; count of bases not matched to a gene: 0. The length of the CDR3 is 16 residues. CDR3 in DNA: TGTGCCAGCAGTTTAACTAGCGGGGGCTCCTACAATGAGCAGTTCTTC. Residues: CASSLTSGGSYNEQFF.